This TCR beta chain originates from a study of T cell responses to AZD1222 COVID-19 vaccine. This clone has just one count. Profiled with immunoSEQ multiplex PCR; TCRdb holds only in-frame clones, not every one. The sample holds under 200,000 clones; more than 75% are singletons and the top ten take 2.5% to 3%. This CDR3 is 14 amino acids long. The germline CDR1 and CDR2 sequences are LGHNA and YNFKEQ. Trimming pared 0 bases from V and 1 base from J, leaving 6 bases between. The sequenced sample was peripheral blood, obtained on day 0 of MenACWY control vaccination. The chain has TRBV4-2 and TRBJ1-2; D gene unclear. The TCR comes from an adult in good health. The CDR3 bases are TGTGCCAGCAGCCAAGATCACAATAACTATGGCTACACCTTC. It codes for CASSQDHNNYGYTF.